Sequencing of this T cell receptor (beta chain) was carried out in a study of beta chain features in type 1 diabetes. Reverse transcription of all isolated RNA meant that expressed TCRB transcripts were sequenced. Profiled with immunoSEQ multiplex PCR; TCRdb holds only in-frame clones, not every one. The sample carries 500,000 to 700,000 clones, 15% to 19% recorded once. The CDR3 is made up of 13 amino acids. V lost 4 bases and J lost 7, with 17 bases in between. CDR1 is SQVTM, CDR2 ANQGSEA, per germline. This clone was seen a handful of times. The chain combines TRBV29-1 with TRBJ2-7, with D possibly being TRBD2 (5 bases). The clonotype originates from a man aged 18 to 35 in good health. The sample was naive CD4+ T cells from blood. CDR3 loop: CSVAGGPSGEQYF. The CDR3 bases are TGCAGCGTTGCAGGTGGACCCTCGGGAGAGCAGTACTTC.